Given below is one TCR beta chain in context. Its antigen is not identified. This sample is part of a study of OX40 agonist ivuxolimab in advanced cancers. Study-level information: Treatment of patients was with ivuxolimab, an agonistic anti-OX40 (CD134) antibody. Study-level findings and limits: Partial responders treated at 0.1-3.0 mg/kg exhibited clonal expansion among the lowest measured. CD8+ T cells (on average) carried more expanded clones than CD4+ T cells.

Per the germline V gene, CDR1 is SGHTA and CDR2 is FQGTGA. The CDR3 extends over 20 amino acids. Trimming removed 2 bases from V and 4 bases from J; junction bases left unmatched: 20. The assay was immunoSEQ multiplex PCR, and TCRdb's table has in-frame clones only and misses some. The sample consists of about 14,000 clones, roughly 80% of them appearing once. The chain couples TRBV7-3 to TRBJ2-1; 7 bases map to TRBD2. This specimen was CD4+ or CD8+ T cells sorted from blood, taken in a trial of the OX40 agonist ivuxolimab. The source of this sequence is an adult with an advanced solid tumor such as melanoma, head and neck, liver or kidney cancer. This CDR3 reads CASSLWGGSAGASEYNEQFF. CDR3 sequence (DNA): TGTGCCAGCAGCTTATGGGGCGGTAGTGCGGGAGCTAGCGAATACAATGAGCAGTTCTTC.